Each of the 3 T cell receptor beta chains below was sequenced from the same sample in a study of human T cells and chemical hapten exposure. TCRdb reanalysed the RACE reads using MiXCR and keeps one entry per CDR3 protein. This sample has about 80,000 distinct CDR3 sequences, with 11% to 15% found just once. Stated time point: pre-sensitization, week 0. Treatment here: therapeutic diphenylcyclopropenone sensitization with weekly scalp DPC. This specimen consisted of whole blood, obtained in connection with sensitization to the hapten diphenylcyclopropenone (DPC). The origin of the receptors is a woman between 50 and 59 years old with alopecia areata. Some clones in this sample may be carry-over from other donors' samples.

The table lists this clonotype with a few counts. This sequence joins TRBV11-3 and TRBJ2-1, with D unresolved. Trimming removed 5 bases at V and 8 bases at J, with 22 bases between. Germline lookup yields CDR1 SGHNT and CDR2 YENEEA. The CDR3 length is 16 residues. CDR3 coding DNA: TGTGCCAGCAGCCCCCAGCGAGGCGAAAGAGGCGATGAGCAGTTCTTC. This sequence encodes CASSPQRGERGDEQFF.

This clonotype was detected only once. The CDR3 region has the DNA TGTGCCAGCAGCCAAGCTCCACAGCCAGAGCAGTACTTC. This sequence encodes CASSQAPQPEQYF. The rearrangement links TRBV3-1 to TRBJ2-7; D remains unclear. The CDR3 covers 13 residues. Germline CDR1 is LGHDT and CDR2 is YNNKEL (reference sequence). The V end lost 1 base, the J end lost 7 bases, and 11 bases lay between the germline ends.

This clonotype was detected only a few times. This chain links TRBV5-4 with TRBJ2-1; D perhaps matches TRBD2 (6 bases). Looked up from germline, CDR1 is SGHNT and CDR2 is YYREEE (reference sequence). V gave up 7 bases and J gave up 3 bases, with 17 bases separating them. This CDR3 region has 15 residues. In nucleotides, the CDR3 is TGTGCCAGCCGCGTCGGTTTAGCGGACTACAATGAGCAGTTCTTC. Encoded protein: CASRVGLADYNEQFF.